Shown below are 28 T cell receptor beta chains from a single sample sequenced in a study of T cell repertoires and HLA-DP antigens. The assay was immunoSEQ multiplex PCR, and TCRdb's table has in-frame clones only and misses some. The sample has roughly 110,000 clones, 80% to 95% seen once; the top ten hold 0.25% to 0.3%. The antigens for these receptors are not known. The specimen was CD4+ T cells from PBMCs. These receptors came from a woman aged 18 to 35 in good health and CMV-seronegative.

The CDR3 loop is CASSQESTTGGEKLFF. As DNA, the CDR3 is TGTGCCAGCAGCCAAGAAAGTACGACAGGTGGTGAAAAACTGTTTTTT. V usage is TRBV4-2 and J usage is TRBJ1-4; tentatively, D is TRBD1 (6 bases). Trimming shortened V by 0 bases and J by 7 bases, and 15 bases separated the two germline ends. This CDR3 comprises 16 residues. The germline V gene encodes CDR1 LGHNA and CDR2 YNFKEQ.

The chain combines TRBV7-2 with TRBJ1-4; D is ambiguous. V was cut by 5 bases and J by 2 bases, with 12 bases left in between. Germline loops: CDR1 SGHTA, CDR2 FQGNSA. CDR3 length: 15 residues. In DNA, the CDR3 is TGTGCCAGCAGCCCCAACGGAGGGACTAATGAAAAACTGTTTTTT. Amino acid sequence: CASSPNGGTNEKLFF.

The chain is built from TRBV27 and TRBJ1-1; 9 bases map to TRBD1. The CDR3 loop spans 13 amino acids. CDR1 and CDR2 (germline): MNHEY, SMNVEV (reference sequence). The V and J ends lost 5 bases and 10 bases, in that order; junction bases with no gene match: 8. CDR3 sequence reads: CASSNRGPAGAFF. The CDR3 DNA sequence: TGTGCCAGCAGTAACAGGGGGCCCGCTGGAGCTTTCTTT.

This chain links TRBV10-1 with TRBJ2-3; 7 bases are a match to TRBD2. Germline values: CDR1 WNHNN, CDR2 SYGVQD (reference sequence). After removal of 3 bases from V and 2 bases from J, the junction contained 2 bases not matched to a gene. CDR3 length: 14 residues. Written as DNA, the CDR3 is TGCGCCAGCAGTGAAAGCGGGGACACAGATACGCAGTATTTT. It codes for CASSESGDTDTQYF.

The chain couples TRBV4-2 to TRBJ2-7; the D gene could be TRBD1 or TRBD2 (5 bases each). The V end lost 2 bases, the J end lost 4 bases, and 12 bases lay between the germline ends. Germline V gene data show CDR1 as LGHNA and CDR2 as YNFKEQ. The CDR3 is made up of 14 amino acids. The CDR3 DNA reads as TGTGCCAGCAGCCAACAGGGAGAGTTTTACGAGCAGTACTTC. Its translation is CASSQQGEFYEQYF.

V gene TRBV7-9 combines with J gene TRBJ2-1; unclear D gene. This CDR3 has 14 amino acids. In germline, CDR1 is SEHNR, CDR2 FQNEAQ (reference sequence). V lost 10 bases and J lost 7, with 20 bases in between. Here the CDR3 reads CATALRLGWNEQFF. Here the CDR3 DNA reads TGTGCCACCGCCCTGCGTCTGGGTTGGAATGAGCAGTTCTTC.

This rearrangement joins TRBV28 to TRBJ2-5, with TRBD1 identical over 7 bases. J gave up 4 bases and V 3 bases, and 8 bases lay outside the gene matches. Germline-derived CDR1 and CDR2 are MDHEN and SYDVKM. The CDR3 totals 15 residues. CDR3 nucleotide sequence: TGTGCCAGCAGTTTCCGGACAGGATTAAGAGAGACCCAGTACTTC. Residues: CASSFRTGLRETQYF.

The chain links TRBV28 to TRBJ2-7; 11 bases fit TRBD2. The germline V gene encodes CDR1 MDHEN and CDR2 SYDVKM. The CDR3 extends over 15 amino acids. V shed 5 bases and J 2 bases; nucleotides not matched to a gene: 5. DNA for the CDR3: TGTGCCAGCAGTCTAGCGGGAGGCCCTACCTACGAGCAGTACTTC. This sequence encodes CASSLAGGPTYEQYF.

This clone was recorded once. This CDR3 reads CASSPGTSSTDTQYF. The CDR3, as DNA: TGTGCCAGCAGCCCCGGGACTAGTAGCACAGATACGCAGTATTTT. This chain uses TRBV7-2 with TRBJ2-3; 8 bases are shared with TRBD2. This CDR3 is built from 15 residues. Germline V lookup: CDR1 SGHTA, CDR2 FQGNSA. Germline trimming cut 5 bases from V and 0 bases from J; bases unmatched to any gene: 4.

J is TRBJ1-6 and V is TRBV27; 7 positions match TRBD1. The CDR3 loop spans 17 amino acids. The junction had 7 bases not matched to a gene; V was cut back by 2 bases and J by 3 bases. Germline-derived CDR1 and CDR2 are MNHEY and SMNVEV (reference sequence). DNA for the CDR3: TGTGCCAGCAGTTTAAAGGGGGCCGACTACTATAATTCACCCCTCCACTTT. It translates to CASSLKGADYYNSPLHF.

The chain carries TRBV15 and TRBJ1-5; no clear D gene. This CDR3 has 16 residues. Germline CDR1 LNHNV, CDR2 YYDKDF (reference sequence). V was clipped by 5 bases and J by 4 bases, with 18 bases between them. CDR3 amino acids: CATSRRTRVSNQPQHF. CDR3 nucleotides: TGTGCCACCAGCCGGAGAACCCGAGTGAGTAATCAGCCCCAGCATTTT. The variable domain in full, completed from reference TRBV15 and TRBJ1-5, reads DAMVIQNPRYQVTQFGKPVTLSCSQTLNHNVMYWYQQKSSQAPKLLFHYYDKDFNNEADTPDNFQSRRPNTSFCFLDIRSPGLGDTAMYLCATSRRTRVSNQPQHFGDGTRLSIL.

The V gene is TRBV4-2, the J gene TRBJ1-1; the D is unclear. Trimming cost V 1 base and J 1 base, with 7 bases left between them. Germline V gives CDR1 LGHNA, CDR2 YNFKEQ. This CDR3 comprises 14 residues. CDR3 sequence: CASSQAGGNTEAFF. DNA of the CDR3: TGTGCCAGCAGCCAAGCCGGAGGGAACACTGAAGCTTTCTTT.

The V call is TRBV2, the J call TRBJ2-3; D is unclear. Germline assignment: CDR1 SNHLY and CDR2 FYNNEI. The germline V and J ends were trimmed by 7 bases and 0 bases, with 14 bases remaining between them. The CDR3 loop spans 15 amino acids. CDR3 coding DNA: TGTGCCAGCAAAAGTGCCTACTCTAGCACAGATACGCAGTATTTT. It specifies CASKSAYSSTDTQYF. The full variable domain, with the rest looked up from reference TRBV2 and TRBJ2-3, is EPEVTQTPSHQVTQMGQEVILRCVPISNHLYFYWYRQILGQKVEFLVSFYNNEISEKSEIFDDQFSVERPDGSNFTLKIRSTKLEDSAMYFCASKSAYSSTDTQYFGPGTRLTVL.

The chain carries TRBV28 and TRBJ1-4; 9 positions match TRBD1. CDR3 length equals 15 residues. CDR1 and CDR2 (germline): MDHEN, SYDVKM. J was trimmed by 10 bases and V by 5 bases; bases with no gene match: 11. CDR3 protein: CASSKQGAMMVKLFF. Here the CDR3 DNA reads TGTGCCAGCAGTAAACAGGGGGCGATGATGGTAAAACTGTTTTTT.

This rearrangement joins TRBV28 to TRBJ1-5; D ambiguous. The CDR3 is made up of 14 amino acids. The germline V gene encodes CDR1 MDHEN and CDR2 SYDVKM. V lost 6 bases to trimming and J lost 1 base, with 10 bases between them. Here the CDR3 DNA reads TGTGCCAGCAGCCTTTCGCTAAGCAATCAGCCCCAGCATTTT. Translating gives CASSLSLSNQPQHF.

The chain employs TRBV27 and TRBJ2-1; 7 bases line up with TRBD2. CDR3 length: 14 residues. V was clipped by 6 bases and J by 3 bases; unmatched bases: 5. CDR1 is MNHEY and CDR2 is SMNVEV in the germline V gene (reference sequence). For the CDR3, the DNA is TGTGCCAGCAGGAAGAGCGGGAACTACAATGAGCAGTTCTTC. It encodes CASRKSGNYNEQFF.

The chain combines TRBV6-1 with TRBJ1-5; D gene uncertain. Trimming took off 1 base at V and 7 bases at J, with 5 bases between the two ends. CDR3 length: 12 amino acids. The germline CDR1 and CDR2 sequences are MNHNS and SASEGT. DNA for the CDR3: TGTGCCAGCAGTGAAGGTTGGCAGCCCCAGCATTTT. Residues: CASSEGWQPQHF.

The chain carries TRBV11-3 and TRBJ2-4; D ambiguous. The CDR3 is 13 amino acids. Trimming pared 1 base from V and 0 bases from J, leaving 1 base between. In germline, CDR1 is SGHNT, CDR2 YENEEA. The CDR3 region has the DNA TGTGCCAGCAGCTTAGGAGCCAAAAACATTCAGTACTTC. It translates to CASSLGAKNIQYF.

The chain recombines TRBV7-9 with TRBJ2-2; D is perhaps TRBD1 (6 bases). V was cut by 4 bases and J by 8 bases, with 29 bases left in between. Germline V gene sequence: CDR1 SEHNR, CDR2 FQNEAQ (reference sequence). This CDR3 comprises 19 residues. The CDR3 DNA is TGTGCCAGCAGCTCCAATTTTCCCGCCCGACAGGCTACGATGGGGGAGCTGTTTTTT. Translated: CASSSNFPARQATMGELFF.

The rearrangement links TRBV4-1 to TRBJ1-2; D ambiguous. In germline, CDR1 is MGHRA, CDR2 YSYEKL. The CDR3 totals 13 residues. Trimming left V 0 bases short and J 8 bases short, with 10 bases between. This CDR3 is CASSQDWPGGYTF. CDR3 DNA sequence: TGCGCCAGCAGCCAAGATTGGCCGGGAGGCTACACCTTC.

This chain joins TRBV7-9 and TRBJ2-2; no firm D call. CDR3 size: 11 residues. Germline V gene lookup returns CDR1 SEHNR and CDR2 FQNEAQ (reference sequence). Trimming pared 5 bases from V and 6 bases from J, leaving 4 bases between. The CDR3 loop is CASSAPGELFF. CDR3 in DNA: TGTGCCAGCAGCGCTCCCGGGGAGCTGTTTTTT.

This chain connects TRBV9 to TRBJ2-1; 10 nucleotides match TRBD2. The CDR3 has 16 residues. Trimming at V came to 1 base and at J to 7 bases, leaving 8 bases not matched to a gene. The germline V gene has CDR1 SGDLS and CDR2 YYNGEE. The DNA for the CDR3 is TGTGCCAGCAGCGTACGGGCTAGCGGGAGTATAAATGAGCAGTTCTTC. Translation: CASSVRASGSINEQFF.

The rearrangement uses TRBV12-2 and TRBJ2-1; the table's D call, TRBD1, has no DNA check behind it. TRBV12-2 is an annotated pseudogene. This CDR3 is 15 amino acids long. The CDR3 DNA follows: TGTGCAAGTCGCTTAGAGTCTGGCTTACCCAATGAGCAGTTCTTC. It specifies CASRLESGLPNEQFF.

V is TRBV5-1 and J is TRBJ2-3; 7 bases align to TRBD1. The CDR3 has 17 amino acids. The V gene end was trimmed by 0 bases and the J gene end by 2 bases; junction bases not matched to a gene: 9. The germline V gene encodes CDR1 SGHRS and CDR2 YFSETQ. CDR3 sequence reads: CASSLGRDSYSTDTQYF. The DNA for the CDR3 is TGCGCCAGCAGCTTGGGACGGGACAGCTATTCCACAGATACGCAGTATTTT. Filled out from reference TRBV5-1 and TRBJ2-3, the complete variable domain reads KAGVTQTPRYLIKTRGQQVTLSCSPISGHRSVSWYQQTPGQGLQFLFEYFSETQRNKGNFPGRFSGRQFSNSRSEMNVSTLELGDSALYLCASSLGRDSYSTDTQYFGPGTRLTVL.

The chain has TRBV4-2 and TRBJ1-2; 9 bases map to TRBD1. J lost 8 bases, V lost 1 base, and 17 bases had no gene match. Germline V gene data show CDR1 as LGHNA and CDR2 as YNFKEQ. This CDR3 region has 18 residues. The chain's CDR3 is CASSQAALTGGDYKGYTF. CDR3 sequence (DNA): TGTGCCAGCAGCCAAGCCGCCTTAACAGGGGGCGATTATAAAGGCTACACCTTC.

This rearrangement joins TRBV5-4 to TRBJ1-3; a weak D match, TRBD1 (5 bases). Looked up from germline, CDR1 is SGHNT and CDR2 is YYREEE (reference sequence). Trimming took 4 bases from V and 0 from J, leaving 11 bases between them. CDR3 size: 15 residues. This CDR3 is CASSPDSGSGNTIYF. The CDR3 nucleotides are TGTGCCAGCAGCCCAGACAGCGGCTCTGGAAACACCATATATTTT.

CDR3 protein: CASSLSGIPTDTQYF. The CDR3 nucleotides read TGTGCCAGCAGCTTATCCGGGATCCCCACAGATACGCAGTATTTT. The rearrangement uses TRBV7-6 and TRBJ2-3; possible D gene TRBD2, 5 bases. The germline V gene encodes CDR1 SGHVS and CDR2 FNYEAQ. The V end lost 2 bases, the J end lost 2 bases, and 11 bases lay between the germline ends. The CDR3 is 15 amino acids.

CDR3 loop: CASSQSQGYEQYV. The CDR3 coding sequence is TGTGCCAGCAGCCAAAGCCAGGGCTACGAGCAGTACGTC. The gene calls are TRBV7-9 and TRBJ2-7; weak D call: TRBD1 (5 bases). With 5 bases removed from V and 3 bases from J, the gap between germline ends came to 11 bases. The CDR3 sequence is 13 residues long. Germline V lookup: CDR1 SEHNR, CDR2 FQNEAQ (reference sequence).